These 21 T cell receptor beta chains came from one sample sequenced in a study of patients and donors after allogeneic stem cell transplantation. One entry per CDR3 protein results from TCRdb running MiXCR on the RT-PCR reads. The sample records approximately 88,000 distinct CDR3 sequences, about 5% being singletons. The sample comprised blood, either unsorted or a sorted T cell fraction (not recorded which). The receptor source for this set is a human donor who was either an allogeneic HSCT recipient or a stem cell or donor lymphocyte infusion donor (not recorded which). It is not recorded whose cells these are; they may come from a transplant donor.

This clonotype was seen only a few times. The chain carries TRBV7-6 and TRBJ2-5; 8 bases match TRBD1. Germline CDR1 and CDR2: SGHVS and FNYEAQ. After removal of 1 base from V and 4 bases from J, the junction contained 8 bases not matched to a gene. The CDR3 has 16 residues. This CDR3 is CASSLVVQGAGETQYF. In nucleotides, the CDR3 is TGTGCCAGCAGCTTAGTTGTCCAGGGGGCTGGAGAGACCCAGTACTTC.

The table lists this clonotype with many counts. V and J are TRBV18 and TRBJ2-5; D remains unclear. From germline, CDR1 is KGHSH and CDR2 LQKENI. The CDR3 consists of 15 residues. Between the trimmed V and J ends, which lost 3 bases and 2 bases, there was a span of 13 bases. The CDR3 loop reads CASSPINGLQETQYF. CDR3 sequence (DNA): TGTGCCAGCTCACCGATTAACGGTTTACAAGAGACCCAGTACTTC.

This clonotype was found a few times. In nucleotides, the CDR3 is TGTGCCATCAGTGAGAAGGGGGCTGTGGACACAGATACGCAGTATTTT. Translating gives CAISEKGAVDTDTQYF. The V call is TRBV10-3, the J call TRBJ2-3; the match to TRBD1 covers 7 bases. The ends lost 2 bases at V and 2 bases at J; junction bases unmatched: 7. Germline V gene sequence: CDR1 ENHRY, CDR2 SYGVKD. The CDR3 extends over 16 amino acids.

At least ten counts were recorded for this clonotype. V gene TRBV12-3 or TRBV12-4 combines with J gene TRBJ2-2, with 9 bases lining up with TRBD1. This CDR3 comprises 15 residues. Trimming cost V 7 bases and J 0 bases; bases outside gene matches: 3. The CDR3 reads CASKGDRANTGELFF. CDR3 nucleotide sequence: TGTGCCAGCAAAGGGGACAGGGCGAACACCGGGGAGCTGTTTTTT.

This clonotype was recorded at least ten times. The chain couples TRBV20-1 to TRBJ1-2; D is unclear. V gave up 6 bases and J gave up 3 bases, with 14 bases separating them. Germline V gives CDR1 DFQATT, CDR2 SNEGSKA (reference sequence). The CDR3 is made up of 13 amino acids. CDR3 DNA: TGCAGTGCCAAAAGGGATTTTGACTATGGCTACACCTTC. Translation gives CSAKRDFDYGYTF.

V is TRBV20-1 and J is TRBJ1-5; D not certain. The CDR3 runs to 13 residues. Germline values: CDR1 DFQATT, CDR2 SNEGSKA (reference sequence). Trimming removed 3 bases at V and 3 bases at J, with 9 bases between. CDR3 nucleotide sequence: TGCAGTGCTAGCGCAGACATCAATCAGCCCCAGCATTTT. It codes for CSASADINQPQHF.

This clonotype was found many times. The CDR3: CASSLFNTGTESYGYTF. The CDR3 nucleotides read TGTGCCAGCAGTTTATTTAATACAGGGACCGAGAGCTATGGCTACACCTTC. The V and J genes are TRBV27 and TRBJ1-2; tentative D call: TRBD1 (6 bases). The CDR3 consists of 17 residues. CDR1 and CDR2 (germline): MNHEY, SMNVEV (reference sequence). Between the trimmed V and J ends, which lost 1 base and 4 bases, there was a span of 19 bases.

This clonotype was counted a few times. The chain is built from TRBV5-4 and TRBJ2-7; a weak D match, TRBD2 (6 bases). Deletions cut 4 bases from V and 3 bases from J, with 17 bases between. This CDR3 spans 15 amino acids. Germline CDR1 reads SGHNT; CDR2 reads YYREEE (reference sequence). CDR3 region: CASSRGTGPFYEQYF. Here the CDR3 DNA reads TGTGCCAGCAGCCGGGGGACCGGACCCTTCTACGAGCAGTACTTC. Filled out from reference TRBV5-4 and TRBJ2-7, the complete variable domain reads ETGVTQSPTHLIKTRGQQVTLRCSSQSGHNTVSWYQQALGQGPQFIFQYYREEENGRGNFPPRFSGLQFPNYSSELNVNALELDDSALYLCASSRGTGPFYEQYFGPGTRLTVT.

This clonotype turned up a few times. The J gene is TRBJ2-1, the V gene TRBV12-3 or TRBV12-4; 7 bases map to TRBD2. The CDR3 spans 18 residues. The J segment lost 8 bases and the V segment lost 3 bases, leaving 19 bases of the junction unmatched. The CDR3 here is CASSLGGVARLHSDEQFF. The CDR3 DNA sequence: TGTGCCAGCAGTTTGGGGGGGGTCGCGAGGCTCCATTCCGATGAGCAGTTCTTC.

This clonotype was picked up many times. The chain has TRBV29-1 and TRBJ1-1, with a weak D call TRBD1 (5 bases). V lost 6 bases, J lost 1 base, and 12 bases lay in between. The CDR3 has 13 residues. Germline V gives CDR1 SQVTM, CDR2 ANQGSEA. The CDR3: CSVAEGTNTEAFF. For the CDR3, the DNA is TGCAGCGTCGCGGAAGGGACGAACACTGAAGCTTTCTTT.

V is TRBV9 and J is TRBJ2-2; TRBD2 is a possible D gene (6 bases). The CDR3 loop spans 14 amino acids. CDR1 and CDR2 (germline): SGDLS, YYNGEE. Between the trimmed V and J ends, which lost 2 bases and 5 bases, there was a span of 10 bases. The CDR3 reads CASSVGLLTGELFF. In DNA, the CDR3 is TGTGCCAGCAGCGTGGGACTTCTGACCGGGGAGCTGTTTTTT.

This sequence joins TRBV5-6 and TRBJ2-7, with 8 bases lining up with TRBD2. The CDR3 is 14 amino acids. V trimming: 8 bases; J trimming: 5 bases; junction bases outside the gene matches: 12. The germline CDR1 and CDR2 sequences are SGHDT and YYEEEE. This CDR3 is CASTWGLEDDEQYF. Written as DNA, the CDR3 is TGTGCCAGTACCTGGGGACTAGAGGATGACGAGCAGTACTTC.

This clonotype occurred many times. In DNA form, the CDR3 reads TGTGCCAGCAGGCGAAGTCAGACCTACGAGCAGTACTTC. Encoded protein: CASRRSQTYEQYF. This rearrangement joins TRBV6-6 to TRBJ2-7, with D unclear. This CDR3 has 13 amino acids. Between the trimmed V and J ends, which lost 6 bases and 2 bases, there was a span of 11 bases. Germline V gives CDR1 MNHNY, CDR2 SVGAGI (reference sequence).

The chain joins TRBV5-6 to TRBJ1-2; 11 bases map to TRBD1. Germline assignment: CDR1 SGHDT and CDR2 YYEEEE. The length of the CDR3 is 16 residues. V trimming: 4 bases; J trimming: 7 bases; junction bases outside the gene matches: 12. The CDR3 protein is CASSTLSGTGGFGYTF. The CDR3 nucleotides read TGTGCCAGCAGCACCCTATCCGGGACAGGGGGATTTGGCTACACCTTC.

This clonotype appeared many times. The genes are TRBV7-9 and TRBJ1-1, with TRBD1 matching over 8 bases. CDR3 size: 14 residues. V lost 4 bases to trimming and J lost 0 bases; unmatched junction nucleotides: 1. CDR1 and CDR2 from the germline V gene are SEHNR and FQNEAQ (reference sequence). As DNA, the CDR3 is TGTGCCAGCAGCTCACAGGGGGTGAACACTGAAGCTTTCTTT. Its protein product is CASSSQGVNTEAFF.

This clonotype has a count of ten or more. The CDR3, as DNA: TGCAGTGCTAAGGAGGGTAGTACAGATACGCAGTATTTT. Amino acids: CSAKEGSTDTQYF. The rearrangement links TRBV20-1 to TRBJ2-3, with a weak D call TRBD2 (6 bases). V lost 4 bases, J lost 3 bases, and 11 bases lay in between. This CDR3 has 13 amino acids. CDR1 DFQATT and CDR2 SNEGSKA come from the germline V gene (reference sequence).

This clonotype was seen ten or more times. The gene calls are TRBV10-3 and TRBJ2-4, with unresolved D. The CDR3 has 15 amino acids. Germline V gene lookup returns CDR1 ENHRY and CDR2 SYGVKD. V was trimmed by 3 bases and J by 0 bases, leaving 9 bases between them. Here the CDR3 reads CAISDGLLAKNIQYF. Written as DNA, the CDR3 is TGTGCCATCAGTGATGGGCTACTAGCCAAAAACATTCAGTACTTC.

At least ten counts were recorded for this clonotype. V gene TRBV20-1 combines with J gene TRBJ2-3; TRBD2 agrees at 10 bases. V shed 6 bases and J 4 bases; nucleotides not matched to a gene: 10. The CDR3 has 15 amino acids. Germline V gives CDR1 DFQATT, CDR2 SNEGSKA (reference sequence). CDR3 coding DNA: TGCAGTGCACCTTCGAGCGGGAGGGCCGCAGATACGCAGTATTTT. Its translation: CSAPSSGRAADTQYF.

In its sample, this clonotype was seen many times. CDR3 protein: CASSLHQGARNEQYF. Written as DNA, the CDR3 is TGTGCCAGCAGCTTGCACCAGGGGGCTCGGAACGAGCAGTACTTC. The genes are TRBV5-8 and TRBJ2-7, with TRBD1 matching over 8 bases. V lost 1 base and J lost 5; bases outside the gene matches: 8. Germline V CDR1 and CDR2: SGHTS, YDEGEE. The CDR3 is 15 amino acids.

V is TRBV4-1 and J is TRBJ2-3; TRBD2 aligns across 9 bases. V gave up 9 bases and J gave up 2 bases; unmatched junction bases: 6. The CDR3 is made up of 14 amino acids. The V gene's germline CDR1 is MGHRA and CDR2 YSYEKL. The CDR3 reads CASSGGANTDTQYF. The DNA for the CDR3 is TGCGCCAGTAGCGGGGGAGCGAACACAGATACGCAGTATTTT.

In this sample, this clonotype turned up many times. The CDR3 DNA follows: TGTGCCACCAGTGATTTCAGCGGCGGCACCAACACAGATACGCAGTATTTT. This sequence encodes CATSDFSGGTNTDTQYF. This chain links TRBV24-1 with TRBJ2-3; TRBD2 might be the D (5 bases). Germline assignment: CDR1 KGHDR and CDR2 SFDVKD. Trimming took 1 base from V and 2 from J, leaving 15 bases between them. The CDR3 totals 17 residues.